The entry below describes one TCR beta chain. This entry belongs to a study of blood T cell repertoires in COVID-19. CDR3 length equals 14 residues. Germline V gene sequence: CDR1 SEHNR, CDR2 FQNEAQ (reference sequence). V lost 5 bases to trimming and J lost 7 bases, with 15 bases between them. Generated by immunoSEQ multiplex PCR, the TCRdb table keeps only in-frame clones and is missing some. The table lists roughly 250,000 clones, approximately 85% of them singletons. This receptor was identified in a woman aged 25-40 years who had recovered from COVID-19. This chain links TRBV7-9 with TRBJ1-5, with D possibly matching TRBD1 (5 bases). The sequencing input was PBMCs or T cells enriched from blood (not recorded which). The CDR3 DNA follows: TGTGCCAGCAGCAAACCGGGACTAGGCCAGCCCCAGCATTTT. Translation: CASSKPGLGQPQHF.